The next 5 T cell receptor beta chains were all read from a single sample in a study of a mutant IDH1 vaccine in newly diagnosed glioma. These TCRs are of unknown antigen specificity. Produced via immunoSEQ multiplex PCR; TCRdb's table is partial and in-frame only. The sample shows fewer than 70,000 clones, around 84% of them seen only once. As to time point: week 35, safety follow-up. The investigators gave 300 ug of mutant IDH1 20-mer peptide in each vaccine dose, together with topical imiquimod. The source was PBMCs, collected from a glioma patient whose treatment included an IDH1 peptide vaccine. These receptor sequences come from a man between 25 and 39 years old with glioma.

This sequence joins TRBV20-1 and TRBJ2-3; D gene unclear. Trimming took off 4 bases at V and 6 bases at J, with 8 bases between the two ends. Per germline, CDR1 DFQATT and CDR2 SNEGSKA (reference sequence). The CDR3 loop spans 11 amino acids. The CDR3 bases are TGCAGTGCTAACTTGGGGGATACGCAGTATTTT. Residues: CSANLGDTQYF.

CDR3 region: CSAAKGGSYEQYF. The CDR3 nucleotides are TGCAGCGCGGCCAAAGGGGGCTCCTACGAGCAGTACTTC. This chain connects TRBV29-1 to TRBJ2-7; possibly TRBD1 for D (6 bases). There are 13 residues in the CDR3. The V gene's germline CDR1 is SQVTM and CDR2 ANQGSEA. The V and J ends lost 7 bases and 0 bases respectively, with 13 bases between them.

This clone was found once. The chain has TRBV5-6 and TRBJ2-3, with TRBD1 as a possible D gene (6 bases). Trimming pared 4 bases from V and 2 bases from J, leaving 17 bases between. The CDR3 has 16 amino acids. Per germline, CDR1 SGHDT and CDR2 YYEEEE. The CDR3 sequence is CASSPGTGFSTDTQYF. DNA of the CDR3: TGTGCCAGCAGCCCGGGTACAGGGTTTTCCACAGATACGCAGTATTTT.

This chain links TRBV6-6 with TRBJ2-3, with TRBD2 matching over 10 bases. From germline, CDR1 is MNHNY and CDR2 SVGAGI (reference sequence). The junction had 8 bases not matched to a gene; V was cut back by 4 bases and J by 4 bases. The CDR3 sequence is 16 residues long. The CDR3 DNA is TGTGCCAGCAGTTGGCCTAGCGGGAGTAGGTCAGATACGCAGTATTTT. It specifies CASSWPSGSRSDTQYF.

The rearrangement links TRBV28 to TRBJ1-1; possible D gene TRBD1, 5 bases. The CDR3 is 14 residues long. Germline V gives CDR1 MDHEN, CDR2 SYDVKM. With 8 bases removed from V and 3 bases from J, the gap between germline ends came to 16 bases. The CDR3 here is CASSKWGVYTEAFF. Written as DNA, the CDR3 is TGTGCCAGCTCCAAATGGGGGGTCTACACTGAAGCTTTCTTT.